This T cell receptor (beta chain) came from a study of vaccination and CD4 T cells after COVID-19. Findings and limits, study-wide: Convalescent patients showed a median 86.3% of reactive clones that were seen only post-vaccination.

This clonotype has a handful of counts. Its antigen is unknown. Cultured CD4+ T cell DNA was sequenced using the Oncomine TCR Beta short-read assay. From the PCR reads, TCRdb called clonotypes with MiXCR, one entry per CDR3 protein. The sample lists about 20,000 distinct CDR3 sequences, around 50% occurring once. Treatment in this sample: approximately nine-day PBMC culture with coronavirus spike peptide pools or control peptides (ViraFEST assay). This CDR3 contains 15 residues. Germline CDR1 and CDR2: SGHTA and FQGNSA. V was shortened by 6 bases and J by 4 bases, with 16 bases between the two germline ends.

V and J are TRBV7-2 and TRBJ2-1, with D possibly matching TRBD2 (6 bases). This TCR was sampled from a human donor who had recovered from COVID-19. Sequenced material: CD4+ T cells from blood, cultured in vitro. This chain's CDR3 is CASRLTAGTYNEQFF. Written as DNA, the CDR3 is TGTGCCAGCAGGTTGACCGCCGGGACTTACAATGAGCAGTTCTTC.